This TCR beta chain was sequenced during a study of CD8 T cells in ankylosing spondylitis. Overall study results and limits: Reported data indicate significant enrichment of disease-linked clones within matched ankylosing spondylitis synovial fluid. Roughly eight highly homologous variants made up a TCR beta motif that seemed to typify ankylosing spondylitis blood.

Quantitative molecular-barcoded 5'-RACE generated the TCR beta libraries. MiXCR, run by TCRdb on the 5' RACE reads, gives a single entry per CDR3 protein. The sample has under 850,000 distinct CDR3 sequences, around 20% seen once. The ends were cut back, 6 bases at V and 2 bases at J, with 12 bases in the middle. The CDR3 is 14 residues long. Per germline, CDR1 MNHNS and CDR2 SASEGT. This clonotype was seen repeatedly, ten times or more. Antigen specificity is unknown. The TCR comes from a male donor with ankylosing spondylitis. Sequencing used blood, either unsorted or a sorted T cell fraction (not recorded which). This chain joins TRBV6-1 and TRBJ2-3, with a tentative D call TRBD2 (6 bases). CDR3 in DNA: TGTGCCAGCAGGGGACTTAAGCCCACAGATACGCAGTATTTT. Protein product: CASRGLKPTDTQYF.